This is a list of T cell receptor beta chains from one sample in a study of shared clonotypes between healthy human individuals. The table came from immunoSEQ multiplex PCR; TCRdb's copy has only in-frame clones and leaves some out. This table holds more than 2,000,000 clones, about 92% found once. What was sequenced was naive CD4+ T cells from PBMCs. All receptors derive from a man between 18 and 29 years old in good health. Some clones in this sample may be carry-over from other donors' samples. Each CDR3 is given with its conserved first and last residue. Each record gives: J gene, D gene, V gene, clone size, CDR3 protein, CDR3 DNA. A D gene is named only where the DNA matches it firmly. Clone size appears in some rows only: once, few, many, or a class for an expanded clone.

j_gene: TRBJ2-3
d_gene: .
v_gene: TRBV5-1
abundance: .
CDR3aa: CASSLGSFGTDTQYF
CDR3nt: TGCGCCAGCAGCTTGGGCTCGTTTGGCACAGATACGCAGTATTTT

j_gene: TRBJ1-2
d_gene: TRBD1
v_gene: TRBV7-9
abundance: once
CDR3aa: CASSARDRGVGYTF
CDR3nt: TGTGCCAGCAGCGCCCGGGACAGGGGGGTTGGCTACACCTTC

j_gene: TRBJ2-5
d_gene: TRBD2
v_gene: TRBV28
abundance: .
CDR3aa: CASTLAGVGQETQYF
CDR3nt: TGTGCCAGCACCCTAGCGGGAGTCGGCCAAGAGACCCAGTACTTC

j_gene: TRBJ2-2
d_gene: .
v_gene: TRBV15
abundance: .
CDR3aa: CATSRDYPVTGELFF
CDR3nt: TGTGCCACCAGCAGAGATTACCCCGTCACCGGGGAGCTGTTTTTT

j_gene: TRBJ2-1
d_gene: .
v_gene: TRBV7-9
abundance: .
CDR3aa: CATQGGVWNEQFF
CDR3nt: TGTGCCACCCAAGGGGGGGTTTGGAATGAGCAGTTCTTC

j_gene: TRBJ2-7
d_gene: TRBD1
v_gene: TRBV10-3
abundance: .
CDR3aa: CAISDQGAGEQYF
CDR3nt: TGTGCCATCAGTGATCAGGGGGCAGGGGAGCAGTACTTC

j_gene: TRBJ1-1
d_gene: .
v_gene: TRBV18
abundance: .
CDR3aa: CASSPNPPGTYDTEAFF
CDR3nt: TGTGCCAGCTCACCAAACCCCCCCGGGACATATGACACTGAAGCTTTCTTT

j_gene: TRBJ2-5
d_gene: .
v_gene: TRBV20-1
abundance: few
CDR3aa: CSARVQETQYF
CDR3nt: TGCAGTGCTAGGGTCCAAGAGACCCAGTACTTC

j_gene: TRBJ2-7
d_gene: .
v_gene: TRBV13
abundance: .
CDR3aa: CASSSRLVRSSYEQYF
CDR3nt: TGTGCCAGCAGCTCCAGACTAGTAAGGAGCTCCTACGAGCAGTACTTC

j_gene: TRBJ2-7
d_gene: .
v_gene: TRBV7-9
abundance: .
CDR3aa: CAALPGEQYF
CDR3nt: TGTGCCGCTCTCCCAGGGGAGCAGTACTTC

j_gene: TRBJ2-7
d_gene: TRBD2
v_gene: TRBV13
abundance: once
CDR3aa: CASSLRTSGRGKSYEQYF
CDR3nt: TGTGCCAGCAGCCTTAGGACTAGCGGGAGGGGAAAATCCTACGAGCAGTACTTC

j_gene: TRBJ1-2
d_gene: .
v_gene: TRBV6-5
abundance: .
CDR3aa: CASSHDGHYGYTF
CDR3nt: TGTGCCAGCAGCCACGACGGCCACTATGGCTACACCTTC

j_gene: TRBJ2-6
d_gene: .
v_gene: TRBV9
abundance: .
CDR3aa: CASSVGFSGANVLTF
CDR3nt: TGTGCCAGCAGCGTGGGATTCTCTGGGGCCAACGTCCTGACTTTC

j_gene: TRBJ1-2
d_gene: .
v_gene: TRBV28
abundance: .
CDR3aa: CASSPFPNYGYTF
CDR3nt: TGTGCCAGCAGTCCATTCCCTAACTATGGCTACACCTTC

j_gene: TRBJ2-7
d_gene: .
v_gene: TRBV29-1
abundance: .
CDR3aa: CSAPPVRLANYEQYF
CDR3nt: TGCAGCGCTCCCCCGGTGCGGCTAGCAAACTACGAGCAGTACTTC

j_gene: TRBJ2-7
d_gene: TRBD1
v_gene: TRBV23-1
abundance: .
CDR3aa: CASTPDRNAYEQYF
CDR3nt: TGCGCCAGCACCCCGGACAGGAACGCCTACGAGCAGTACTTC

j_gene: TRBJ2-1
d_gene: .
v_gene: TRBV7-2
abundance: once
CDR3aa: CASSARRGAGEQFF
CDR3nt: TGTGCCAGCAGCGCCCGGCGGGGAGCCGGTGAGCAGTTCTTC

j_gene: TRBJ1-1
d_gene: .
v_gene: TRBV28
abundance: .
CDR3aa: CASTGGTEAFF
CDR3nt: TGTGCCAGCACCGGGGGCACTGAAGCTTTCTTT

j_gene: TRBJ2-1
d_gene: .
v_gene: TRBV18
abundance: .
CDR3aa: CASSTRGLYNEQFF
CDR3nt: TGTGCCAGCTCCACGAGGGGACTCTACAATGAGCAGTTCTTC

j_gene: TRBJ2-1
d_gene: .
v_gene: TRBV5-6
abundance: .
CDR3aa: CASSPARGVYNEQFF
CDR3nt: TGTGCCAGCAGCCCCGCCAGGGGGGTCTACAATGAGCAGTTCTTC

j_gene: TRBJ1-3
d_gene: .
v_gene: TRBV28
abundance: once
CDR3aa: CASSPEKQSSGNTIYF
CDR3nt: TGTGCCAGCAGTCCAGAAAAACAGAGCTCTGGAAACACCATATATTTT

j_gene: TRBJ2-7
d_gene: TRBD2
v_gene: TRBV5-1
abundance: .
CDR3aa: CASSWGLAGTNEQYF
CDR3nt: TGCGCCAGCAGCTGGGGACTAGCGGGTACGAACGAGCAGTACTTC

j_gene: TRBJ2-1
d_gene: .
v_gene: TRBV4-2
abundance: .
CDR3aa: CASSPEGQPYNEQFF
CDR3nt: TGTGCCAGCAGCCCCGAGGGGCAGCCGTACAATGAGCAGTTCTTC

j_gene: TRBJ1-4
d_gene: .
v_gene: TRBV29-1
abundance: .
CDR3aa: CSVFATGSNEKLFF
CDR3nt: TGCAGCGTTTTCGCGACAGGATCCAATGAAAAACTGTTTTTT

j_gene: TRBJ2-2
d_gene: .
v_gene: TRBV7-9
abundance: .
CDR3aa: CASSSRVYTGELFF
CDR3nt: TGTGCCAGCAGCTCGAGGGTGTACACCGGGGAGCTGTTTTTT

j_gene: TRBJ2-3
d_gene: .
v_gene: TRBV10-3
abundance: .
CDR3aa: CAISDGSRAADTQYF
CDR3nt: TGTGCCATCAGTGACGGGAGTAGGGCGGCAGATACGCAGTATTTT

j_gene: TRBJ2-5
d_gene: .
v_gene: TRBV27
abundance: .
CDR3aa: CASSTTGTTKETQYF
CDR3nt: TGTGCCAGCAGTACCACCGGGACAACTAAAGAGACCCAGTACTTC

j_gene: TRBJ1-4
d_gene: .
v_gene: TRBV18
abundance: .
CDR3aa: CASSAQWGSNEKLFF
CDR3nt: TGTGCCAGCTCGGCTCAATGGGGTTCTAATGAAAAACTGTTTTTT

j_gene: TRBJ2-3
d_gene: TRBD2
v_gene: TRBV5-5
abundance: .
CDR3aa: CASSRRAGGPTDTQYF
CDR3nt: TGTGCCAGCAGCCGACGGGCGGGAGGGCCCACAGATACGCAGTATTTT

j_gene: TRBJ2-7
d_gene: TRBD1
v_gene: TRBV18
abundance: .
CDR3aa: CASSPRTGTYEQYF
CDR3nt: TGTGCCAGCTCACCCAGGACAGGCACCTACGAGCAGTACTTC

j_gene: TRBJ1-1
d_gene: .
v_gene: TRBV2
abundance: .
CDR3aa: CASSKEPGYTEAFF
CDR3nt: TGTGCCAGCAGTAAAGAACCGGGGTACACTGAAGCTTTCTTT

j_gene: TRBJ1-5
d_gene: .
v_gene: TRBV19
abundance: .
CDR3aa: CASSILAGFNQPQHF
CDR3nt: TGTGCCAGTAGTATTTTGGCAGGTTTCAATCAGCCCCAGCATTTT

j_gene: TRBJ1-4
d_gene: .
v_gene: TRBV7-2
abundance: .
CDR3aa: CASRRQAEKLFF
CDR3nt: TGTGCCAGCCGCAGACAGGCTGAAAAACTGTTTTTT

j_gene: TRBJ1-1
d_gene: .
v_gene: TRBV5-1
abundance: once
CDR3aa: CASSSRQSENTEAFF
CDR3nt: TGCGCCAGCAGCTCTAGACAGAGTGAGAACACTGAAGCTTTCTTT

j_gene: TRBJ1-5
d_gene: .
v_gene: TRBV19
abundance: .
CDR3aa: CASSKTDYSNQPQHF
CDR3nt: TGTGCCAGTAGTAAGACAGATTATAGCAATCAGCCCCAGCATTTT

j_gene: TRBJ2-5
d_gene: .
v_gene: TRBV6-1
abundance: .
CDR3aa: CASQWSGTVGETQYF
CDR3nt: TGTGCCAGCCAGTGGAGCGGAACGGTAGGGGAGACCCAGTACTTC

j_gene: TRBJ2-2
d_gene: .
v_gene: TRBV5-1
abundance: once
CDR3aa: CASSYPRVGAGELFF
CDR3nt: TGCGCCAGCAGCTATCCGAGAGTAGGAGCCGGGGAGCTGTTTTTT

j_gene: TRBJ1-3
d_gene: .
v_gene: TRBV7-9
abundance: .
CDR3aa: CASNRRDRAGNTIYF
CDR3nt: TGTGCCAGCAATCGCCGGGACCGGGCTGGAAACACCATATATTTT

j_gene: TRBJ2-1
d_gene: TRBD2
v_gene: TRBV5-6
abundance: .
CDR3aa: CASSFRGGLSYNEQFF
CDR3nt: TGTGCCAGCAGCTTTCGGGGAGGGCTTTCCTACAATGAGCAGTTCTTC

j_gene: TRBJ2-1
d_gene: .
v_gene: TRBV4-3
abundance: .
CDR3aa: CASSLVPGVRNNEQFF
CDR3nt: TGCGCCAGCAGCCTCGTCCCGGGAGTAAGGAACAATGAGCAGTTCTTC

j_gene: TRBJ2-5
d_gene: .
v_gene: TRBV7-9
abundance: once
CDR3aa: CASSPGTSLETQYF
CDR3nt: TGTGCCAGCAGCCCTGGGACTTCTTTAGAGACCCAGTACTTC

j_gene: TRBJ1-4
d_gene: .
v_gene: TRBV10-3
abundance: .
CDR3aa: CAISRDGNEKLFF
CDR3nt: TGTGCCATCAGTCGGGACGGCAATGAAAAACTGTTTTTT

j_gene: TRBJ2-7
d_gene: .
v_gene: TRBV7-2
abundance: .
CDR3aa: CASSLRMGGYEQYF
CDR3nt: TGTGCCAGCAGCTTACGTATGGGGGGCTACGAGCAGTACTTC

j_gene: TRBJ1-1
d_gene: .
v_gene: TRBV9
abundance: .
CDR3aa: CASSRLGGGGTEAFF
CDR3nt: TGTGCCAGCAGCCGTCTCGGGGGGGGCGGCACTGAAGCTTTCTTT

j_gene: TRBJ2-5
d_gene: TRBD1
v_gene: TRBV7-9
abundance: .
CDR3aa: CASSSPIPGQEAQYF
CDR3nt: TGTGCCAGCAGCAGCCCCATTCCGGGACAGGAGGCCCAGTACTTC

j_gene: TRBJ2-2
d_gene: TRBD2
v_gene: TRBV4-2
abundance: .
CDR3aa: CASSVGLAEYTGELFF
CDR3nt: TGTGCCAGCAGCGTCGGCCTAGCGGAGTACACCGGGGAGCTGTTTTTT

j_gene: TRBJ2-2
d_gene: TRBD2
v_gene: TRBV7-3
abundance: .
CDR3aa: CASSLRAGGPTGELFF
CDR3nt: TGTGCCAGCAGCTTACGAGCGGGAGGGCCCACCGGGGAGCTGTTTTTT

j_gene: TRBJ2-5
d_gene: TRBD2
v_gene: TRBV5-1
abundance: .
CDR3aa: CASSLEASGSAQETQYF
CDR3nt: TGCGCCAGCAGCTTGGAGGCTAGCGGGAGTGCTCAAGAGACCCAGTACTTC

j_gene: TRBJ2-7
d_gene: .
v_gene: TRBV5-6
abundance: .
CDR3aa: CASSFGYEQYF
CDR3nt: TGTGCCAGCAGCTTCGGCTACGAGCAGTACTTC

j_gene: TRBJ2-6
d_gene: TRBD1
v_gene: TRBV7-3
abundance: .
CDR3aa: CASSTDRAGANVLTF
CDR3nt: TGTGCCAGCAGCACGGACAGGGCCGGGGCCAACGTCCTGACTTTC

j_gene: TRBJ1-5
d_gene: .
v_gene: TRBV19
abundance: .
CDR3aa: CASSIGTVGGSAQHF
CDR3nt: TGTGCCAGTAGTATAGGAACAGTTGGGGGATCTGCCCAGCATTTT

j_gene: TRBJ1-1
d_gene: .
v_gene: TRBV6-5
abundance: .
CDR3aa: CASQVNTEAFF
CDR3nt: TGTGCCTCGCAGGTGAACACTGAAGCTTTCTTT

j_gene: TRBJ2-5
d_gene: .
v_gene: TRBV20-1
abundance: .
CDR3aa: CSASEETQYF
CDR3nt: TGCAGTGCTAGTGAGGAGACCCAGTACTTC

j_gene: TRBJ1-1
d_gene: .
v_gene: TRBV15
abundance: .
CDR3aa: CATSHGAKAFF
CDR3nt: TGTGCCACCAGCCACGGGGCTAAAGCTTTCTTT

j_gene: TRBJ2-5
d_gene: .
v_gene: TRBV7-2
abundance: .
CDR3aa: CASSLLRGSQETQYF
CDR3nt: TGTGCCAGCAGCTTATTGAGGGGGAGTCAGGAGACCCAGTACTTC

j_gene: TRBJ2-7
d_gene: TRBD1
v_gene: TRBV5-6
abundance: once
CDR3aa: CASSLPLGQGSYEQYF
CDR3nt: TGTGCCAGCAGCCTACCTTTGGGACAGGGGTCCTACGAGCAGTACTTC

j_gene: TRBJ2-2
d_gene: .
v_gene: TRBV7-9
abundance: .
CDR3aa: CASSPNPGELFF
CDR3nt: TGTGCCAGCAGCCCAAATCCCGGGGAGCTGTTTTTT

j_gene: TRBJ2-3
d_gene: .
v_gene: TRBV11-3
abundance: .
CDR3aa: CASSTGLKGSTDTQYF
CDR3nt: TGTGCCAGCAGCACCGGACTGAAAGGAAGCACAGATACGCAGTATTTT

j_gene: TRBJ2-3
d_gene: .
v_gene: TRBV4-3
abundance: .
CDR3aa: CASSLREFSADTQYF
CDR3nt: TGCGCCAGCAGCTTGAGGGAGTTTAGCGCAGATACGCAGTATTTT

j_gene: TRBJ1-3
d_gene: .
v_gene: TRBV9
abundance: few
CDR3aa: CASSVQGSSGNTIYF
CDR3nt: TGTGCCAGCAGCGTGCAGGGGAGCTCTGGAAACACCATATATTTT